This passage covers 24 T cell receptor beta chains from one sample sequenced in a study of OX40 agonist ivuxolimab in advanced cancers. TCRdb's table, derived via immunoSEQ multiplex PCR, lists solely in-frame clones and lacks some. The sample yields approximately 69,000 clones, about 86% seen once. The sequencing here drew on CD4+ or CD8+ T cells sorted from blood, taken in a trial of the OX40 agonist ivuxolimab. The receptors come from an adult with an advanced solid tumor such as melanoma, head and neck, liver or kidney cancer.

The V gene is TRBV7-8, the J gene TRBJ2-1; D is unresolved. The length of the CDR3 is 14 residues. V was clipped by 5 bases and J by 7 bases, with 15 bases between them. CDR1 is SGHVS, CDR2 FQNEAQ, per germline. The CDR3 region is CASSPATRPNEQFF. The CDR3 region has the DNA TGTGCCAGCAGCCCAGCAACAAGACCTAATGAGCAGTTCTTC.

The chain combines TRBV6-5 with TRBJ1-2; D gene ambiguous. This CDR3 has 11 amino acids. Trimming left V 4 bases short and J 5 bases short, with 5 bases between. Germline values: CDR1 MNHEY, CDR2 SVGAGI. The CDR3 here is CASSLEYGYTF. Written as DNA, the CDR3 is TGTGCCAGCAGTTTGGAGTATGGCTACACCTTC.

J is TRBJ2-5 and V is TRBV20-1, with unresolved D. Judging by the DNA end, TRBJ2-7 fits better; the J call may be wrong. The CDR3 has 11 residues. The germline CDR1 and CDR2 sequences are DFQATT and SNEGSKA (reference sequence). CDR3 sequence: CSAASEYEQYF. The CDR3 bases are TGCAGTGCCGCGAGCGAATACGAGCAGTACTTC.

The chain couples TRBV19 to TRBJ1-3; no clear D gene. Trimming took off 5 bases at V and 0 bases at J, with 8 bases between the two ends. Per the germline V gene, CDR1 is LNHDA and CDR2 is SQIVND (reference sequence). This CDR3 is 14 amino acids long. The CDR3 loop reads CASSDRYSGNTIYF. In DNA form, the CDR3 reads TGTGCCAGTAGTGACCGATACTCTGGAAACACCATATATTTT.

The chain links TRBV5-4 to TRBJ2-7; D possibly corresponds to TRBD1 (6 bases). Germline V gene sequence: CDR1 SGHNT, CDR2 YYREEE (reference sequence). This CDR3 spans 15 amino acids. Trimming stripped 2 bases from V and 2 bases from J, with 14 bases between. Here the CDR3 DNA reads TGTGCCAGCAGCTTAGGGCAGGGGTTGACCTACGAGCAGTACTTC. Translating it yields CASSLGQGLTYEQYF.

The rearrangement joins TRBV4-1 to TRBJ2-1; D gene uncertain. Trimming took off 4 bases at V and 2 bases at J, with 6 bases between the two ends. There are 13 residues in the CDR3. The germline V gene has CDR1 MGHRA and CDR2 YSYEKL. The CDR3 coding sequence is TGCGCCAGCAGCCGCCCTACCTACAATGAGCAGTTCTTC. Residues: CASSRPTYNEQFF.

The V and J genes are TRBV6-6 and TRBJ1-3, with D uncertain. Trimming removed 5 bases from V and 0 bases from J, with 8 bases in between. The CDR3 extends over 14 amino acids. Per the germline V gene, CDR1 is MNHNY and CDR2 is SVGAGI (reference sequence). This CDR3 is CASSPLSSGNTIYF. CDR3 DNA: TGTGCCAGCAGTCCCCTCAGCTCTGGAAACACCATATATTTT.

The chain is built from TRBV6-5 and TRBJ2-5; D may correspond to TRBD1 or TRBD2 (5 bases each). Germline-derived CDR1 and CDR2 are MNHEY and SVGAGI. CDR3 length: 15 residues. V was clipped by 7 bases and J by 5 bases, with 20 bases between them. CDR3 amino acids: CASNPGLGRGETQYF. CDR3 DNA: TGTGCCAGCAACCCAGGGTTAGGGAGAGGGGAGACCCAGTACTTC.

V and J are TRBV18 and TRBJ1-4; weak D call: TRBD1 (5 bases). The CDR3 is made up of 14 amino acids. Germline V gene sequence: CDR1 KGHSH, CDR2 LQKENI. Trimming left V 3 bases short and J 7 bases short, with 12 bases between. In DNA form, the CDR3 reads TGTGCCAGCTCACCTGGGACCTCTGCTGAAAAACTGTTTTTT. The encoded protein is CASSPGTSAEKLFF.

V usage is TRBV2 and J usage is TRBJ2-1; the D is unclear. V was trimmed by 8 bases and J by 6 bases, leaving 11 bases between them. The CDR3 is made up of 12 amino acids. Germline CDR1 SNHLY, CDR2 FYNNEI. CDR3 DNA: TGTGCCAGCGACTCGGGCCTCAATGAGCAGTTCTTC. Translating it yields CASDSGLNEQFF.

This sequence joins TRBV19 and TRBJ2-7; 9 positions match TRBD1. CDR1 is LNHDA and CDR2 is SQIVND in the germline V gene (reference sequence). Trimming at V came to 10 bases and at J to 0 bases, leaving 7 bases not matched to a gene. The CDR3 runs 14 residues. The CDR3 loop reads CAINRDRASYEQYF. CDR3 DNA: TGTGCCATCAACCGGGACAGGGCCTCCTACGAGCAGTACTTC. Using reference TRBV19 and TRBJ2-7 for the parts outside the CDR3, the full variable domain is DGGITQSPKYLFRKEGQNVTLSCEQNLNHDAMYWYRQDPGQGLRLIYYSQIVNDFQKGDIAEGYSVSREKKESFPLTVTSAQKNPTAFYLCAINRDRASYEQYFGPGTRLTVT.

The V call is TRBV5-6, the J call TRBJ1-6; TRBD1 is a possible D gene (5 bases). V lost 5 bases, J lost 3 bases, and 15 bases lay in between. The germline CDR1 and CDR2 sequences are SGHDT and YYEEEE. The CDR3 is made up of 16 amino acids. CDR3 region: CASRSTDRIYNSPLHF. The CDR3 coding sequence is TGTGCCAGCAGATCGACAGACAGAATCTATAATTCACCCCTCCACTTT.

This CDR3 reads CASSWGQGGYNEQFF. The DNA of the CDR3 is TGTGCCAGCAGCTGGGGACAGGGCGGGTACAATGAGCAGTTCTTC. The V call is TRBV7-9, the J call TRBJ2-1; TRBD1 matches 9 bases. The J segment lost 4 bases and the V segment lost 4 bases, leaving 5 bases of the junction unmatched. The CDR3 extends over 15 amino acids. Germline V CDR1 and CDR2: SEHNR, FQNEAQ (reference sequence).

The J gene is TRBJ1-6, the V gene TRBV28, with D hard to call. The CDR3 extends over 14 amino acids. Germline V gene data show CDR1 as MDHEN and CDR2 as SYDVKM. Between the trimmed V and J ends, which lost 2 bases and 5 bases, there was a span of 7 bases. The CDR3 nucleotides read TGTGCCAGCAGTTTAGTGACTGATAATTCACCCCTCCACTTT. Its protein is CASSLVTDNSPLHF.

The V call is TRBV11-2, the J call TRBJ2-2; TRBD2 aligns across 10 bases. With 6 bases clipped from V and 5 bases from J, the junction kept 9 bases outside the gene matches. CDR1 is SGHAT and CDR2 is FQNNGV in the germline V gene. This CDR3 contains 16 residues. Here the CDR3 reads CASRRPGLAPTGELFF. CDR3 nucleotides: TGTGCCAGCAGGCGGCCGGGACTAGCGCCAACCGGGGAGCTGTTTTTT. The variable domain in full, completed from reference TRBV11-2 and TRBJ2-2, reads EAGVAQSPRYKIIEKRQSVAFWCNPISGHATLYWYQQILGQGPKLLIQFQNNGVVDDSQLPKDRFSAERLKGVDSTLKIQPAKLEDSAVYLCASRRPGLAPTGELFFGEGSRLTVL.

This clone was observed once. DNA for the CDR3: TGTGCCATCACTGGGGGGAGTCCCTGGGGGCAGTTCTTC. Translating gives CAITGGSPWGQFF. V is TRBV10-3 and J is TRBJ2-1; possible D gene TRBD2, 6 bases. V was clipped by 7 bases and J by 12 bases, with 19 bases between them. Germline values: CDR1 ENHRY, CDR2 SYGVKD. The CDR3 totals 13 residues.

This clone was observed a handful of times. The chain employs TRBV7-6 and TRBJ1-2; the D gene is possibly TRBD1 (6 bases). CDR1 SGHVS and CDR2 FNYEAQ come from the germline V gene. CDR3 length: 15 amino acids. With 2 bases removed from V and 4 bases from J, the gap between germline ends came to 14 bases. In DNA, the CDR3 is TGTGCCAGCAGCTTAAACTTAGGGGGTGGCTATGGCTACACCTTC. Its protein product is CASSLNLGGGYGYTF.

This clone was observed a single time. This rearrangement joins TRBV30 to TRBJ1-6, with D unclear. CDR1 is GTSNPN and CDR2 is SVGIG in the germline V gene (reference sequence). CDR3 size: 15 residues. The ends were cut back, 2 bases at V and 0 bases at J, with 8 bases in the middle. The CDR3 reads CAWSKGSSYNSPLHF. In DNA form, the CDR3 reads TGTGCCTGGAGTAAAGGCAGCTCCTATAATTCACCCCTCCACTTT.

The sample holds a few counts of this clone. This chain joins TRBV4-2 and TRBJ1-2; the D is unclear. The CDR3 contains 12 residues. Trimming left V 2 bases short and J 7 bases short, with 8 bases between. The germline CDR1 and CDR2 sequences are LGHNA and YNFKEQ. The CDR3: CASSQRSGGYTF. In DNA form, the CDR3 reads TGTGCCAGCAGCCAAAGAAGTGGTGGCTACACCTTC.

The V gene is TRBV7-9, the J gene TRBJ1-4; no clear D. V was cut by 1 base and J by 0 bases, with 6 bases left in between. Germline lookup yields CDR1 SEHNR and CDR2 FQNEAQ (reference sequence). The CDR3 spans 15 residues. The CDR3 reads CASSLDATTNEKLFF. The CDR3 nucleotides read TGTGCCAGCAGCTTAGACGCAACAACTAATGAAAAACTGTTTTTT.

The J gene is TRBJ2-7, the V gene TRBV19, with 7 bases identical to TRBD1. Germline values: CDR1 LNHDA, CDR2 SQIVND (reference sequence). V dropped 9 bases and J dropped 5; count of bases not matched to a gene: 4. The CDR3 length is 11 residues. CDR3 in DNA: TGTGCCAGCAGTGACAGGGACGAGCAGTACTTC. Amino acids: CASSDRDEQYF. Full variable domain (missing parts from reference TRBV19 and TRBJ2-7): DGGITQSPKYLFRKEGQNVTLSCEQNLNHDAMYWYRQDPGQGLRLIYYSQIVNDFQKGDIAEGYSVSREKKESFPLTVTSAQKNPTAFYLCASSDRDEQYFGPGTRLTVT.

The chain recombines TRBV7-9 with TRBJ2-7, with no clear D. CDR1 is SEHNR, CDR2 FQNEAQ, per germline (reference sequence). V lost 2 bases to trimming and J lost 1 base, with 9 bases between them. The length of the CDR3 is 14 residues. CDR3 region: CASSLKEKSYEQYF. The CDR3 DNA follows: TGTGCCAGCAGCTTAAAGGAGAAGTCCTACGAGCAGTACTTC.

The chain couples TRBV30 to TRBJ2-3, with 11 bases fitting TRBD2. This CDR3 spans 16 amino acids. Looked up from germline, CDR1 is GTSNPN and CDR2 is SVGIG (reference sequence). The trim removed 2 bases at V and 5 bases at J, leaving 9 bases unmatched. The CDR3 DNA is TGTGCCTGGAGTCGTAGCGGGAGGGCCTATGGAGATACGCAGTATTTT. Translating it yields CAWSRSGRAYGDTQYF. The whole variable domain, filled in from reference TRBV30 and TRBJ2-3, reads SQTIHQWPATLVQPVGSPLSLECTVEGTSNPNLYWYRQAAGRGLQLLFYSVGIGQISSEVPQNLSASRPQDRQFILSSKKLLLSDSGFYLCAWSRSGRAYGDTQYFGPGTRLTVL.

CDR3 amino acids: CASSPKGGSDTQYF. The CDR3, as DNA: TGTGCCAGCAGCCCGAAAGGCGGCTCTGATACGCAGTATTTT. The chain joins TRBV11-1 to TRBJ2-3; D gene unclear. Germline lookup yields CDR1 SGHAT and CDR2 FQDESV (reference sequence). The CDR3 length is 14 residues. Trimming pared 5 bases from V and 6 bases from J, leaving 15 bases between.